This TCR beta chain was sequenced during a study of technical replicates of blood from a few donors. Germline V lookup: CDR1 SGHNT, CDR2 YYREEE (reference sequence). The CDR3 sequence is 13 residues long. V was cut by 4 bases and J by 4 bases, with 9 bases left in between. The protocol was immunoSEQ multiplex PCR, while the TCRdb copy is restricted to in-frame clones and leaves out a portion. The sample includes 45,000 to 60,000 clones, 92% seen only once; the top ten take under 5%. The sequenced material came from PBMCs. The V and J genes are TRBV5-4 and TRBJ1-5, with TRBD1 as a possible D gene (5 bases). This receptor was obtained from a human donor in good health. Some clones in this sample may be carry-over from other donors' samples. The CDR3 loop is CASSRGGNQPQHF. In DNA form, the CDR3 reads TGTGCCAGCAGCCGGGGGGGGAATCAGCCCCAGCATTTT.